These 3 T cell receptor beta chains originate from one sample sequenced in a study of T cell responses to AZD1222 COVID-19 vaccine. The protocol was immunoSEQ multiplex PCR, while the TCRdb copy is restricted to in-frame clones and leaves out a portion. The table shows around 180,000 clones, with about 90% occurring only once. Sequencing used peripheral blood, obtained on day 0 of MenACWY control vaccination. The receptors shown here come from an adult in good health.

This chain joins TRBV13 and TRBJ1-1; 7 bases are a match to TRBD1. From germline, CDR1 is PRHDT and CDR2 FYEKMQ (reference sequence). The CDR3 runs to 15 residues. V lost 10 bases to trimming and J lost 5 bases; unmatched junction nucleotides: 16. DNA for the CDR3: TGTGCCACCAGGACAGGCGCGGGGCAGGTAACTGAAGCTTTCTTT. The encoded protein is CATRTGAGQVTEAFF.

The chain employs TRBV5-1 and TRBJ2-7; no firm D call. Trimming stripped 0 bases from V and 2 bases from J, with 12 bases between. The CDR3 sequence is 15 residues long. Germline-derived CDR1 and CDR2 are SGHRS and YFSETQ. Written as DNA, the CDR3 is TGCGCCAGCAGCTTGGAGGTAAACCCTACCTACGAGCAGTACTTC. Amino acids: CASSLEVNPTYEQYF.

This clone was found a few times. V usage is TRBV11-2 and J usage is TRBJ2-7; the match to TRBD2 covers 9 bases. The CDR3 runs 15 residues. Germline CDR1 SGHAT, CDR2 FQNNGV. Trimming took 5 bases from V and 0 from J; bases not matched to a gene: 5. In DNA form, the CDR3 reads TGTGCCAGCAGCCCCGGACTAGCGTCCTCCTACGAGCAGTACTTC. It encodes CASSPGLASSYEQYF.